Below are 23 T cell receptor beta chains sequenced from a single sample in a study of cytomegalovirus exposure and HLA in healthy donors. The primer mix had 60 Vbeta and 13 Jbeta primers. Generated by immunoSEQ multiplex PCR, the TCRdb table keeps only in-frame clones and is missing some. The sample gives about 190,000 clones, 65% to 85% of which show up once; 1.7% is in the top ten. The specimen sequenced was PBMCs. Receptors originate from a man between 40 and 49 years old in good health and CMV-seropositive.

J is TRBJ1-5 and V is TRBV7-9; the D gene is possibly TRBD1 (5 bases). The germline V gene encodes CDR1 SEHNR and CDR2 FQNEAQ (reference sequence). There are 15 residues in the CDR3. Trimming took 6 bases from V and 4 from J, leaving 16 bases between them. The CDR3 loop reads CASSSAGRDNQPQHF. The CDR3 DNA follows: TGTGCCAGCAGTTCCGCGGGACGGGATAATCAGCCCCAGCATTTT.

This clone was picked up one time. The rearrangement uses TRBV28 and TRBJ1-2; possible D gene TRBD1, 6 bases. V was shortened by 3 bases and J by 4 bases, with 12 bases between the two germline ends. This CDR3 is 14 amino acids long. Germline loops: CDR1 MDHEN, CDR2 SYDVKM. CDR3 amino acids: CASSLGAGVYGYTF. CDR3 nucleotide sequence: TGTGCCAGCAGTTTGGGGGCGGGGGTCTATGGCTACACCTTC.

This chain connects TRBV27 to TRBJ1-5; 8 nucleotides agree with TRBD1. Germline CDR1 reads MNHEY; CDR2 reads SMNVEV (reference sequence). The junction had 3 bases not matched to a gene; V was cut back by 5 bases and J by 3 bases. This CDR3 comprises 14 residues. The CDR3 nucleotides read TGTGCCAGCAGTCCGACAGGGGCCAATCAGCCCCAGCATTTT. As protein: CASSPTGANQPQHF.

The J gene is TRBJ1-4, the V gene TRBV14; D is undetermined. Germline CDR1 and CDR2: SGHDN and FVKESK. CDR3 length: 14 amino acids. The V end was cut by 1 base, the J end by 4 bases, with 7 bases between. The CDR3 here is CASSQALFNEKLFF. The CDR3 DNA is TGTGCCAGCAGCCAAGCATTGTTTAATGAAAAACTGTTTTTT.

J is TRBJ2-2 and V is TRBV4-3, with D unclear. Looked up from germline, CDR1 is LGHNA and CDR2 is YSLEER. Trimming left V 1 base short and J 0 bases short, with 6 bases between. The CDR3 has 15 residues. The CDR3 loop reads CASSQVEANTGELFF. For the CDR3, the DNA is TGCGCCAGCAGCCAAGTTGAGGCGAACACCGGGGAGCTGTTTTTT.

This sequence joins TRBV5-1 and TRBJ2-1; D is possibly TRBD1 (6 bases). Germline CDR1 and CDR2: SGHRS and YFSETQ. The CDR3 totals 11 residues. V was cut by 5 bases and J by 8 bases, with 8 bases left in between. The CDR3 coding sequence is TGCGCCAGCAGAGACAGGCATGAGCAGTTCTTC. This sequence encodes CASRDRHEQFF.

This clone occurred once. CDR3 loop: CASSPGLANNEQFF. CDR3 sequence (DNA): TGTGCCAGCAGCCCAGGACTAGCGAACAATGAGCAGTTCTTC. The genes are TRBV7-3 and TRBJ2-1; 9 nucleotides agree with TRBD2. CDR1 and CDR2 (germline): SGHTA, FQGTGA. Unmatched junction bases numbered 4, after V lost 5 bases and J lost 5 bases. This CDR3 region has 14 residues.

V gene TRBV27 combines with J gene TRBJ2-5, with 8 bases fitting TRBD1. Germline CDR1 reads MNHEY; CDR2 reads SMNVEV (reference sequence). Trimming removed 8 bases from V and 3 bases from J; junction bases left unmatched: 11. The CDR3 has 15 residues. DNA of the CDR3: TGTGCCAGCGCTCTCAGGGGGCCGCAGGAAGAGACCCAGTACTTC. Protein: CASALRGPQEETQYF.

CDR3 amino acids: CASSLATSGNHNEQFF. CDR3 DNA sequence: TGTGCCAGCAGCTTGGCGACTAGCGGGAATCACAATGAGCAGTTCTTC. The chain has TRBV5-6 and TRBJ2-1, with 11 bases aligning to TRBD2. Losses at the gene ends were 0 bases for V and 5 bases for J; bases not matched to a gene: 4. Germline values: CDR1 SGHDT, CDR2 YYEEEE. The CDR3 is made up of 16 amino acids.

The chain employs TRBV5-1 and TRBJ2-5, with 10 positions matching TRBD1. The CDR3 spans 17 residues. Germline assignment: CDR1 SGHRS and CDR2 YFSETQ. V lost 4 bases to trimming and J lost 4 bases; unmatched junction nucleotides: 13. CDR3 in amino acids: CASSPAGQGWYGETQYF. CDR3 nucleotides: TGCGCCAGCAGCCCTGCGGGACAGGGGTGGTATGGAGAGACCCAGTACTTC.

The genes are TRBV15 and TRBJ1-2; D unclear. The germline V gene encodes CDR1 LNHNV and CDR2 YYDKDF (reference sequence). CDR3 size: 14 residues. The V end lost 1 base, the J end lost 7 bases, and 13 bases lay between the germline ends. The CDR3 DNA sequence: TGTGCCACCAGCAGAGCGCTTAGGGAGCGTGGCTACACCTTC. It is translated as CATSRALRERGYTF.

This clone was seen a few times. The DNA of the CDR3 is TGTGCCAGCAGCGTCGATATCATAGACAATGAGCAGTTCTTC. It yields the protein CASSVDIIDNEQFF. The rearrangement uses TRBV5-4 and TRBJ2-1, with D hard to call. The CDR3 is 14 residues long. Per germline, CDR1 SGHNT and CDR2 YYREEE (reference sequence). V was pared by 4 bases and J by 5 bases, with 13 bases between.

The CDR3 DNA sequence: TGTGCCAGCAGTTCTAGGACAGGGGAAGGGGAAAAACTGTTTTTT. As protein: CASSSRTGEGEKLFF. This sequence joins TRBV28 and TRBJ1-4, with 9 nucleotides matching TRBD1. The CDR3 covers 15 residues. Germline trimming cut 4 bases from V and 8 bases from J; bases unmatched to any gene: 8. The V gene's germline CDR1 is MDHEN and CDR2 SYDVKM.

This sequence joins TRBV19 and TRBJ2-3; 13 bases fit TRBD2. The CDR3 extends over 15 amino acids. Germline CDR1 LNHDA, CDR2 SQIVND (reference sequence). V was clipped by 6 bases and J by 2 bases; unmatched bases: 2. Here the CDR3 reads CASRLAGGTTDTQYF. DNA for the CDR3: TGTGCCAGTAGACTAGCGGGGGGGACCACAGATACGCAGTATTTT.

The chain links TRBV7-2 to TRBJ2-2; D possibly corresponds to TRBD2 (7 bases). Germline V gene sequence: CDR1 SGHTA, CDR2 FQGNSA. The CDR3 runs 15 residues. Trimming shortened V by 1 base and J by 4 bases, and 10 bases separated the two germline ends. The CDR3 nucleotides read TGTGCCAGCAGCTTAGTAGGGGGGGGCACCGGGGAGCTGTTTTTT. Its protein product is CASSLVGGGTGELFF.

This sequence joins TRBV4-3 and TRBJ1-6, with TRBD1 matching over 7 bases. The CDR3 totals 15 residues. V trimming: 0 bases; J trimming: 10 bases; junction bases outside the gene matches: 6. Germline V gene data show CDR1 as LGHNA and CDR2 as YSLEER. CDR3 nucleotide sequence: TGCGCCAGCAGCCAAGATATGGACAGGCGGTCACCCCTCCACTTT. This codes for CASSQDMDRRSPLHF.

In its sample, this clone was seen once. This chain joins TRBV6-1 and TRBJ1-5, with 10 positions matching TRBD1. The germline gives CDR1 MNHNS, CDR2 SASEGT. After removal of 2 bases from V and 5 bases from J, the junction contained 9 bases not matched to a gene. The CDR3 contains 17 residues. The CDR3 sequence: CASSERIWTGGDQPQHF. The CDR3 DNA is TGTGCCAGCAGTGAACGGATTTGGACAGGGGGAGATCAGCCCCAGCATTTT.

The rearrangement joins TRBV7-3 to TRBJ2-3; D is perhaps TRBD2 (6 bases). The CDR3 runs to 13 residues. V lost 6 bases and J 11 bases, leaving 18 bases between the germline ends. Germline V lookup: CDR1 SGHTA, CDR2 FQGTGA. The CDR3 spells CASSPSHGREQYF. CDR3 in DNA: TGTGCCAGCAGTCCTAGTCACGGGCGGGAGCAGTATTTT.

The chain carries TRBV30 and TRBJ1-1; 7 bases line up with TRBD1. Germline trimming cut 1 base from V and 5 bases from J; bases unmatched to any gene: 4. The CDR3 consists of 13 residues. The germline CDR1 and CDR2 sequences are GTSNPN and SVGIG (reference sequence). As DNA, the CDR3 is TGTGCCTGGAGTGGCCCAGGGGGGACTGAAGCTTTCTTT. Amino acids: CAWSGPGGTEAFF.

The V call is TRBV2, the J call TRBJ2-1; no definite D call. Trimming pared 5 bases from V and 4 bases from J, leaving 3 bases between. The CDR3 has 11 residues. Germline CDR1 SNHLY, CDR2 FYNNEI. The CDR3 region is CASSHYNEQFF. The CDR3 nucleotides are TGTGCCAGCAGTCATTACAATGAGCAGTTCTTC.

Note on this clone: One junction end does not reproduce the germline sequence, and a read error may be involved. CDR3 in amino acids: CSSSSTSGAPSYEQYF. DNA of the CDR3: TGTTCCAGCAGCTCCACTAGCGGGGCCCCCTCCTACGAGCAGTACTTC. The chain combines TRBV7-9 with TRBJ2-7; 10 bases agree with TRBD2. Germline loops: CDR1 SEHNR, CDR2 FQNEAQ (reference sequence). The CDR3 contains 16 residues.

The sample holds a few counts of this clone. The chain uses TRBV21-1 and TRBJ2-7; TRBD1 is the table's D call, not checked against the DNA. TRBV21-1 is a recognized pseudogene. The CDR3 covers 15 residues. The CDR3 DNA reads TGTGCCAGCAGCAATGGGGGACAGGCAAGTAACGAGCAGTACTTC. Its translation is CASSNGGQASNEQYF.

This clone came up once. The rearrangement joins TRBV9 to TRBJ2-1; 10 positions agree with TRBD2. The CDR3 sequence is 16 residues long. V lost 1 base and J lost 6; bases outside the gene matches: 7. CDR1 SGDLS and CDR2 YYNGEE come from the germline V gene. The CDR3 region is CASSVWASGSSNEQFF. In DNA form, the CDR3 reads TGTGCCAGCAGCGTATGGGCTAGCGGGAGCAGCAATGAGCAGTTCTTC.